The next 26 T cell receptor beta chains were all read from a single sample in a study of blood T cell repertoires in COVID-19. Sequenced by immunoSEQ multiplex PCR; TCRdb stores in-frame clones only, minus some. This table has 200,000 to 250,000 clones, around 80% appearing once. Sequencing was carried out using peripheral blood. The receptor source for this set is an elderly woman with acute or convalescent COVID-19.

The table lists this clone with many counts. The rearrangement links TRBV7-9 to TRBJ1-2; TRBD1 is a possible D gene (6 bases). This CDR3 is 15 amino acids long. Germline V gene lookup returns CDR1 SEHNR and CDR2 FQNEAQ (reference sequence). Deletions cut 3 bases from V and 2 bases from J, with 13 bases between. CDR3 sequence: CASSFPSGQNYGYTF. The CDR3 DNA is TGTGCCAGCAGCTTTCCCTCAGGACAGAACTATGGCTACACCTTC.

This clone was found once. This chain joins TRBV11-3 and TRBJ2-3; 8 nucleotides agree with TRBD1. Germline V gives CDR1 SGHNT, CDR2 YENEEA. Unmatched junction bases numbered 4, after V lost 5 bases and J lost 3 bases. This CDR3 contains 14 residues. The CDR3 region is CASSTGGPTDTQYF. In DNA form, the CDR3 reads TGTGCCAGCAGCACAGGGGGTCCGACAGATACGCAGTATTTT.

This chain connects TRBV19 to TRBJ2-1; D is unclear. Trimming took 3 bases from V and 0 from J, leaving 6 bases between them. The germline V gene has CDR1 LNHDA and CDR2 SQIVND (reference sequence). This CDR3 has 14 amino acids. The CDR3 here is CASSISSSYNEQFF. The CDR3 DNA follows: TGTGCCAGTAGTATCTCTAGCTCCTACAATGAGCAGTTCTTC.

This chain joins TRBV4-3 and TRBJ1-2, with a weak D call TRBD1 (5 bases). V was pared by 0 bases and J by 5 bases, with 16 bases between. The germline V gene encodes CDR1 LGHNA and CDR2 YSLEER. This CDR3 spans 16 amino acids. The CDR3 region has the DNA TGCGCCAGCAGCCAAGAGCATAATAGCGGGACTTATGGCTACACCTTC. Translation: CASSQEHNSGTYGYTF.

This clone was recorded a few times. The gene calls are TRBV5-5 and TRBJ1-2, with 8 positions matching TRBD1. There are 13 residues in the CDR3. J lost 2 bases, V lost 7 bases, and 4 bases had no gene match. Germline V CDR1 and CDR2: SGHKS, YYEKEE (reference sequence). The CDR3 nucleotides read TGTGCCAGCCAGGGGGCGACCAACTATGGCTACACCTTC. Translating it yields CASQGATNYGYTF.

The chain couples TRBV19 to TRBJ2-3; D may be TRBD1 (6 bases). This CDR3 has 14 residues. Trimming cost V 3 bases and J 3 bases, with 10 bases left between them. The germline CDR1 and CDR2 sequences are LNHDA and SQIVND (reference sequence). The CDR3 sequence: CASSIIQGTDTQYF. CDR3 DNA sequence: TGTGCCAGTAGTATCATACAGGGAACAGATACGCAGTATTTT.

In regard to this clone: Different DNA sequences within this sample yield the same CDR3. The chain combines TRBV19 with TRBJ1-5; a possible D gene is TRBD1 (5 bases). Germline V gene data show CDR1 as LNHDA and CDR2 as SQIVND (reference sequence). The CDR3 runs 15 residues. The ends were cut back, 1 base at V and 2 bases at J, with 9 bases in the middle. The CDR3 region is CASSIGQGGNQPQHF. The CDR3 DNA follows: TGTGCCAGTAGTATAGGTCAGGGCGGCAATCAGCCCCAGCATTTT. The full variable domain, its missing parts supplied by reference TRBV19 and TRBJ1-5, is DGGITQSPKYLFRKEGQNVTLSCEQNLNHDAMYWYRQDPGQGLRLIYYSQIVNDFQKGDIAEGYSVSREKKESFPLTVTSAQKNPTAFYLCASSIGQGGNQPQHFGDGTRLSIL.

V gene TRBV4-3 combines with J gene TRBJ1-2; D possibly corresponds to TRBD1 (5 bases). The V and J ends lost 0 bases and 4 bases respectively, with 12 bases between them. From germline, CDR1 is LGHNA and CDR2 YSLEER. This CDR3 has 15 residues. This CDR3 is CASSQERGGGYGYTF. Written as DNA, the CDR3 is TGCGCCAGCAGCCAAGAACGGGGGGGTGGCTATGGCTACACCTTC.

V usage is TRBV16 and J usage is TRBJ1-6, with 8 positions matching TRBD1. The length of the CDR3 is 17 residues. Germline assignment: CDR1 KGHSY and CDR2 FQNENV. J lost 6 bases, V lost 3 bases, and 10 bases had no gene match. The CDR3 loop reads CASSQFIPGQVNSPLHF. The CDR3 nucleotides are TGTGCCAGCAGCCAGTTTATACCGGGACAGGTTAATTCACCCCTCCACTTT.

The CDR3 protein is CSARRTGRQFF. Written as DNA, the CDR3 is TGCAGTGCTAGAAGGACTGGAAGACAGTTCTTC. This rearrangement joins TRBV20-1 to TRBJ2-1; D might be TRBD2 (5 bases). The length of the CDR3 is 11 residues. Trimming cost V 2 bases and J 13 bases, with 12 bases left between them. The germline CDR1 and CDR2 sequences are DFQATT and SNEGSKA (reference sequence).

The chain employs TRBV21-1 and TRBJ1-4; TRBD1 was called by the table and not checked on the DNA. TRBV21-1 is a pseudogene segment. This CDR3 has 16 residues. CDR3 coding DNA: TGTGCCAGCAGAAAGGGAAGGGGCAGATCTAATGAAAAACTGTTTTTT. Its protein product is CASRKGRGRSNEKLFF.

This clone has just a few counts. CDR3 in amino acids: CASSDEGSSYNEQFF. The CDR3 DNA is TGTGCCAGCAGTGACGAAGGGAGCTCCTACAATGAGCAGTTCTTC. This chain joins TRBV6-1 and TRBJ2-1, with D tentatively TRBD2 (5 bases). Germline V CDR1 and CDR2: MNHNS, SASEGT. Trimming took 3 bases from V and 0 from J, leaving 9 bases between them. The CDR3 has 15 amino acids.

V is TRBV12-3 or TRBV12-4 and J is TRBJ2-1; D is uncertain. V was shortened by 3 bases and J by 9 bases, with 12 bases between the two germline ends. The CDR3 covers 13 residues. The CDR3 sequence: CASSFRESGEQFF. The CDR3 DNA reads as TGTGCCAGCAGTTTTCGTGAATCGGGTGAGCAGTTCTTC.

This sequence joins TRBV5-6 and TRBJ1-1, with no clear D. Germline assignment: CDR1 SGHDT and CDR2 YYEEEE. V was clipped by 0 bases and J by 0 bases, with 6 bases between them. The CDR3 is 14 residues long. CDR3 protein: CASSLANMNTEAFF. CDR3 bases: TGTGCCAGCAGCTTGGCCAACATGAACACTGAAGCTTTCTTT.

The J gene is TRBJ2-7, the V gene TRBV21-1; the table's D call, TRBD2, has no DNA check behind it. TRBV21-1 is a known pseudogene. The CDR3 is made up of 15 amino acids. Here the CDR3 DNA reads TGTGCCAGCAGCAAAGCTAGCGGGAGTGCCTACGAGCAGTACTTC. This encodes CASSKASGSAYEQYF.

The chain carries TRBV27 and TRBJ2-2; TRBD2 is a possible D gene (5 bases). There are 13 residues in the CDR3. CDR1 and CDR2 (germline): MNHEY, SMNVEV (reference sequence). V lost 4 bases, J lost 6 bases, and 9 bases lay in between. The CDR3 DNA reads as TGTGCCAGCAGTTCTAGCTCGCCCGGGGAGCTGTTTTTT. The encoded protein is CASSSSSPGELFF.

The chain uses TRBV27 and TRBJ2-3; 14 nucleotides align to TRBD2. CDR1 is MNHEY, CDR2 SMNVEV, per germline (reference sequence). The CDR3 spans 20 residues. V was pared by 4 bases and J by 0 bases, with 12 bases of the junction left unmatched. The CDR3 bases are TGTGCCAGCAGTTCTAGACTAGCGGGAGGGCGGGGAGTTAGCACAGATACGCAGTATTTT. It codes for CASSSRLAGGRGVSTDTQYF.

The V gene is TRBV7-3, the J gene TRBJ2-3; 13 bases are shared with TRBD2. This CDR3 is built from 15 residues. Germline V gene sequence: CDR1 SGHTA, CDR2 FQGTGA. V lost 4 bases and J lost 6; bases outside the gene matches: 4. The CDR3 here is CASSYGTSGADTQYF. CDR3 sequence (DNA): TGTGCCAGCAGCTACGGGACTAGCGGGGCCGATACGCAGTATTTT. The complete variable domain, with remaining parts taken from reference TRBV7-3 and TRBJ2-3, reads GAGVSQTPSNKVTEKGKYVELRCDPISGHTALYWYRQSLGQGPEFLIYFQGTGAADDSGLPNDRFFAVRPEGSVSTLKIQRTERGDSAVYLCASSYGTSGADTQYFGPGTRLTVL.

The chain carries TRBV28 and TRBJ2-1, with D unclear. Deletions cut 8 bases from V and 3 bases from J, with 14 bases between. The CDR3 contains 14 residues. CDR1 is MDHEN and CDR2 is SYDVKM in the germline V gene. In DNA, the CDR3 is TGTGCCAGCGCCTCCATCGGGTACTACAATGAGCAGTTCTTC. It encodes CASASIGYYNEQFF.

V is TRBV11-2 and J is TRBJ2-3; D unclear. Germline assignment: CDR1 SGHAT and CDR2 FQNNGV. The V and J ends lost 5 bases and 2 bases respectively, with 14 bases between them. The CDR3 spans 15 residues. DNA of the CDR3: TGTGCCAGCAGCCCAGAGGTAGCTTTCACAGATACGCAGTATTTT. It is translated as CASSPEVAFTDTQYF.

This clone was counted once. The chain joins TRBV14 to TRBJ1-2; TRBD1 is a possible D gene (5 bases). Per the germline V gene, CDR1 is SGHDN and CDR2 is FVKESK. Trimming left V 1 base short and J 4 bases short, with 10 bases between. This CDR3 is built from 14 residues. CDR3 region: CASSQADSPYGYTF. The DNA for the CDR3 is TGTGCCAGCAGCCAAGCCGACAGCCCCTATGGCTACACCTTC.

J is TRBJ1-3 and V is TRBV6-2 or TRBV6-3, with D hard to call. This CDR3 is built from 18 residues. V lost 0 bases to trimming and J lost 1 base, with 16 bases between them. Germline-derived CDR1 and CDR2 are MNHEY and SVGEGT. Here the CDR3 reads CASSYSHSRTASGNTIYF. The CDR3 nucleotides read TGTGCCAGCAGTTACTCGCACAGTCGGACTGCGTCTGGAAACACCATATATTTT.

The chain uses TRBV27 and TRBJ1-5; maybe TRBD1 (5 bases). The CDR3 contains 19 residues. Germline-derived CDR1 and CDR2 are MNHEY and SMNVEV (reference sequence). Trimming removed 6 bases from V and 2 bases from J, with 26 bases in between. The CDR3 loop is CASSPGRGRMTEGNQPQHF. The CDR3 nucleotides read TGTGCCAGCAGCCCAGGTAGGGGCCGAATGACAGAAGGCAATCAGCCCCAGCATTTT.

The V call is TRBV7-2, the J call TRBJ1-5; D gene ambiguous. V was trimmed by 5 bases and J by 6 bases, leaving 11 bases between them. CDR3 length equals 13 residues. Germline CDR1 and CDR2: SGHTA and FQGNSA. The CDR3, as DNA: TGTGCCAGCAGCCGTGACTACACTCAGCCCCAGCATTTT. Translated, it gives CASSRDYTQPQHF.

The V call is TRBV7-2, the J call TRBJ2-4, with D maybe TRBD2 (5 bases). CDR1 and CDR2 (germline): SGHTA, FQGNSA. V lost 3 bases, J lost 3 bases, and 12 bases lay in between. This CDR3 has 15 amino acids. Here the CDR3 DNA reads TGTGCCAGCAGCTTCTCCGTCGGGGACAAAAACATTCAGTACTTC. Translation: CASSFSVGDKNIQYF.

The chain recombines TRBV3-1 (or the pseudogene TRBV3-2) with TRBJ2-3; D possibly corresponds to TRBD1 (6 bases). The CDR3 sequence is 15 residues long. Per germline, CDR1 LGHDT and CDR2 YNNKEL (reference sequence). Trimming stripped 4 bases from V and 0 bases from J, with 11 bases between. In nucleotides, the CDR3 is TGTGCCAGCAGCCCCTGGACAGCTAGCACAGATACGCAGTATTTT. It codes for CASSPWTASTDTQYF.